What follows describes a single T cell receptor (beta chain). The data were obtained in a study of blood T cell repertoires in COVID-19. As for the study in general: Italy, Spain and the United States were the sources of the convalescent and acute COVID-19 samples. Nucleic acid was either cDNA or gDNA, and it came from T cells, B-cell-depleted T cells, or PBMCs.

In the original processing: Reference gene primer amplification gave nucleated cell count estimates. TCRdb keeps only in-frame clones here, not all; method: immunoSEQ multiplex PCR. That table gives V, J and clone size, and the DNA gave D and trimming. The table shows about 180,000 clones, with roughly 88% occurring only once. Germline V gene lookup returns CDR1 GTSNPN and CDR2 SVGIG (reference sequence). Trimming at V came to 5 bases and at J to 1 base, leaving 5 bases not matched to a gene. This CDR3 is 15 amino acids long. This rearrangement joins TRBV30 to TRBJ1-6; TRBD1 agrees at 7 bases. The sequence was obtained from a man aged 55 to 70 with acute or convalescent COVID-19. Sequencing was carried out using peripheral blood. For the CDR3, the DNA is TGTGCCTGGGACCACAGGGGTTCCTATAATTCACCCCTCCACTTT. This sequence encodes CAWDHRGSYNSPLHF.